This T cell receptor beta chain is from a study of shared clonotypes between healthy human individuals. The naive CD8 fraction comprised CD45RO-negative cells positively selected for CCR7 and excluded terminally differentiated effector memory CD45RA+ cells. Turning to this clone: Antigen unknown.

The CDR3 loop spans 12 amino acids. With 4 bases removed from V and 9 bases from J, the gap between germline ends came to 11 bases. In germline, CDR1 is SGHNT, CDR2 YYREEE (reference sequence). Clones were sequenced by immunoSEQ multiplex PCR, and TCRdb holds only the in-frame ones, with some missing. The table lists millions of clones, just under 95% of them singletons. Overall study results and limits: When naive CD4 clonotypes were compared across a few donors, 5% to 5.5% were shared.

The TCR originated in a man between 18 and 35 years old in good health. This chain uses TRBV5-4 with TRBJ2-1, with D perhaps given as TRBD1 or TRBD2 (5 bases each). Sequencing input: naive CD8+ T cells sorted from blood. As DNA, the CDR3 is TGTGCCAGCAGCCGGGACGGTGGTGAGCAGTTCTTC. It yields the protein CASSRDGGEQFF.